The sequence of this T cell receptor beta chain was determined in a study of T cells expressing NK-cell markers. The CDR3 is 13 amino acids. After re-calling the 5' RACE reads, TCRdb lists one entry per CDR3 protein, DNA absent. Its listing shows 500,000 to 700,000 distinct CDR3 sequences. The rearrangement uses TRBV12-3 or TRBV12-4 and TRBJ1-4; TCRdb names TRBD1, which stays unverified in the absence of DNA. The sequence derives from a man aged 18-30 years in good health. Sequenced sample: blood T cells: a sorted CD56 or NKG2C T cell subset, CD4+ or CD8+ T cells, or bulk PBMC T cells (not recorded which). The CDR3 sequence is CASSSRDVQKLFF.